The rows below give T cell receptor beta chains drawn from one sample of a study of blood T cell repertoires in COVID-19. Libraries were prepared by immunoSEQ multiplex PCR; TCRdb keeps only in-frame clonotypes and omits some of them. This table has roughly 100,000 clones, around 90% appearing once. The sequencing input was peripheral blood. These receptors were obtained from a man in his fifties with active or convalescent COVID-19. The CDR3 runs from the conserved cysteine through the conserved F or W. The order of the fields is J gene, D gene, V gene, clone size, CDR3 protein, CDR3 DNA. A D gene is named only where the DNA matches it firmly. The size entry is marked missing in some rows and otherwise reads once, few, many or a size class.

TRBJ2-7 . TRBV5-1 . CASSLQGHEQYF TGCGCCAGCAGCTTACAGGGTCACGAGCAGTACTTC
TRBJ2-6 TRBD1 TRBV15 . CATSEDRAGANVLTF TGTGCCACCAGCGAGGACAGGGCTGGGGCCAACGTCCTGACTTTC
TRBJ1-2 . TRBV11-2 medium-sized CASSPGSGDGYTF TGTGCCAGCAGCCCAGGGTCGGGGGATGGCTACACCTTC
TRBJ1-3 TRBD1 TRBV28 . CASNKQGNTIYF TGTGCCAGCAATAAACAGGGGAACACCATATATTTT
TRBJ1-2 . TRBV7-2 . CASSLTDYGYTF TGTGCCAGCAGCTTAACAGACTATGGCTACACCTTC
TRBJ1-4 . TRBV2 . CASSEGSGEEKLFF TGTGCCAGCAGTGAAGGTTCAGGGGAAGAAAAACTGTTTTTT
TRBJ2-1 . TRBV6-5 . CASSRLTYNEQFF TGTGCCAGCAGCAGACTGACCTACAATGAGCAGTTCTTC
TRBJ1-5 . TRBV2 . CASTSQVNQPQHF TGTGCCAGCACGAGCCAGGTCAATCAGCCCCAGCATTTT
TRBJ2-7 TRBD2 TRBV6-5 . CASRPGGEGSYEQYF TGTGCCAGCAGACCGGGTGGGGAGGGCTCCTACGAGCAGTACTTC
TRBJ1-2 . TRBV4-3 . CASSQDGQGGYTF TGCGCCAGCAGCCAAGATGGGCAGGGAGGCTACACCTTC
TRBJ2-5 TRBD1 TRBV11-2 . CASSSLQGRGETQYF TGTGCCAGCAGCTCACTACAGGGGAGAGGGGAGACCCAGTACTTC
TRBJ2-5 TRBD1 TRBV10-1 few CASSRDRGQTQYF TGCGCCAGCAGCCGGGACAGGGGTCAGACCCAGTACTTC
TRBJ1-2 . TRBV2 . CASSGQTANYGYTF TGTGCCAGCAGCGGACAGACAGCTAACTATGGCTACACCTTC
TRBJ1-1 . TRBV19 . CASRDDSLSTEAFF TGTGCCAGTAGAGATGACAGCCTAAGTACTGAAGCTTTCTTT
TRBJ1-5 TRBD1 TRBV28 . CASSLDRGMGYQPQHF TGTGCCAGCAGTTTGGACAGGGGAATGGGTTATCAGCCCCAGCATTTT
TRBJ2-4 TRBD2 TRBV27 . CASRPGTTGGNNIQYF TGTGCCAGCAGGCCTGGGACGACCGGGGGGAACAACATTCAGTACTTC
TRBJ1-4 . TRBV28 . CASSLYRQAGSEKLFF TGTGCCAGCAGTTTATACAGACAAGCCGGTAGTGAAAAACTGTTTTTT
TRBJ1-6 TRBD1 TRBV7-8 . CASSLTPGQGGSPLHF TGTGCCAGCAGCTTAACCCCGGGACAGGGGGGTTCACCCCTCCACTTT
TRBJ1-3 . TRBV28 . CASLDMNSGNTIYF TGTGCCAGCTTGGACATGAACTCTGGAAACACCATATATTTT
TRBJ2-5 TRBD2 TRBV19 . CASTQLGGSQETQYF TGTGCCAGTACTCAACTCGGGGGGAGTCAAGAGACCCAGTACTTC
TRBJ1-4 . TRBV10-3 . CAISGNSGNEKLFF TGTGCCATCAGTGGGAACAGCGGTAATGAAAAACTGTTTTTT
TRBJ2-3 . TRBV10-1 . CASSARTDTQYF TGCGCCAGCAGTGCGAGGACAGATACGCAGTATTTT
TRBJ2-1 TRBD2 TRBV12-3/TRBV12-4 . CASRSGGYNEQFF TGTGCCAGCAGGAGCGGGGGCTACAATGAGCAGTTCTTC
TRBJ1-3 . TRBV13 . CASSGAGTLMSGNTIYF TGTGCCAGCAGCGGGGCCGGGACACTGATGTCTGGAAACACCATATATTTT
TRBJ1-5 TRBD1 TRBV30 . CAWSRGTVSNQPQHF TGTGCCTGGAGTCGTGGGACAGTGAGCAATCAGCCCCAGCATTTT
TRBJ2-3 TRBD2 TRBV30 . CAWNRKAGGKADTQYF TGTGCCTGGAATCGGAAGGCGGGGGGGAAGGCAGATACGCAGTATTTT
TRBJ1-2 . TRBV10-2 . CASSESRENGYTF TGCGCCAGCAGTGAGTCGAGGGAGAATGGCTACACCTTC
TRBJ2-7 TRBD1 TRBV6-2/TRBV6-3 . CASSPPGQGYEQYF TGTGCCAGCAGTCCCCCCGGACAGGGGTACGAGCAGTACTTC
TRBJ2-2 . TRBV3-1/TRBV3-2 . CASSQRGNTGELFF TGTGCCAGCAGCCAACGGGGGAACACCGGGGAGCTGTTTTTT
TRBJ2-5 . TRBV5-4 . CASSLNTGMETQYF TGTGCCAGCAGCTTGAACACAGGGATGGAGACCCAGTACTTC
TRBJ2-5 TRBD2 TRBV3-1/TRBV3-2 . CASSQDLRGGGETQYF TGTGCCAGCAGCCAAGATCTCCGGGGGGGCGGTGAGACCCAGTACTTC
TRBJ1-1 . TRBV9 . CASSVYMNTEAFF TGTGCCAGCAGCGTTTATATGAACACTGAAGCTTTCTTT
TRBJ1-2 . TRBV12-3/TRBV12-4 . CASSSGHNYGYTF TGTGCCAGCAGTTCGGGACATAATTATGGCTACACCTTC
TRBJ2-1 . TRBV27 . CASSSRGWEGVQFF TGTGCCAGCAGTTCCCGTGGGTGGGAGGGGGTGCAGTTCTTC
TRBJ1-4 TRBD1 TRBV3-1/TRBV3-2 once CASSPPRRTGLGEKLFF TGTGCCAGCAGCCCCCCCCGAAGGACAGGGTTAGGTGAAAAACTGTTTTTT
TRBJ1-2 . TRBV5-1 . CASSLSEGVGHYGYTF TGCGCCAGCAGCTTGAGTGAAGGGGTAGGACACTATGGCTACACCTTC
TRBJ2-5 TRBD2 TRBV6-2/TRBV6-3 . CASSSWTSGGHERETQYF TGTGCCAGCAGTTCCTGGACTAGCGGGGGACATGAAAGAGAGACCCAGTACTTC
TRBJ2-4 . TRBV6-4 . CASTSEDIQYF TGTGCCAGTACGTCGGAGGACATTCAGTACTTC
TRBJ1-1 TRBD1 TRBV10-3 . CAITDRNLLGTEAFF TGTGCCATCACGGACAGGAACCTTCTGGGCACTGAAGCTTTCTTT
TRBJ2-7 TRBD1 TRBV5-1 . CASSSGQVLYEQYF TGCGCCAGCAGCTCGGGACAGGTCCTCTACGAGCAGTACTTC
TRBJ1-2 TRBD1 TRBV5-1 . CASSRTGDQGYTF TGCGCCAGCAGCCGAACAGGGGACCAGGGCTACACCTTC
TRBJ2-1 TRBD2 TRBV5-6 . CASTTGGRLANYNEQFF TGTGCCAGCACCACGGGAGGTAGACTAGCGAATTACAATGAGCAGTTCTTC
TRBJ2-2 . TRBV5-4 . CASSPKSGTGELFF TGTGCCAGCAGCCCCAAATCAGGGACCGGGGAGCTGTTTTTT
TRBJ2-3 . TRBV24-1 . CATSGAFPDTQYF TGTGCCACCAGTGGGGCATTTCCAGATACGCAGTATTTT
TRBJ1-4 TRBD1 TRBV10-3 . CAISEGQATNEKLFF TGTGCCATCAGTGAGGGACAGGCAACTAATGAAAAACTGTTTTTT
TRBJ1-2 . TRBV6-6 once CASADGARNYGYTF TGTGCCAGCGCCGATGGAGCTAGGAACTATGGCTACACCTTC
TRBJ1-2 TRBD1 TRBV12-3/TRBV12-4 once CASSLPGQYGYTF TGTGCCAGCAGTCTTCCGGGACAGTATGGCTACACCTTC
TRBJ2-6 TRBD1 TRBV19 . CASSITGTEATGANVLTF TGTGCCAGTAGTATAACCGGGACAGAGGCTACTGGGGCCAACGTCCTGACTTTC